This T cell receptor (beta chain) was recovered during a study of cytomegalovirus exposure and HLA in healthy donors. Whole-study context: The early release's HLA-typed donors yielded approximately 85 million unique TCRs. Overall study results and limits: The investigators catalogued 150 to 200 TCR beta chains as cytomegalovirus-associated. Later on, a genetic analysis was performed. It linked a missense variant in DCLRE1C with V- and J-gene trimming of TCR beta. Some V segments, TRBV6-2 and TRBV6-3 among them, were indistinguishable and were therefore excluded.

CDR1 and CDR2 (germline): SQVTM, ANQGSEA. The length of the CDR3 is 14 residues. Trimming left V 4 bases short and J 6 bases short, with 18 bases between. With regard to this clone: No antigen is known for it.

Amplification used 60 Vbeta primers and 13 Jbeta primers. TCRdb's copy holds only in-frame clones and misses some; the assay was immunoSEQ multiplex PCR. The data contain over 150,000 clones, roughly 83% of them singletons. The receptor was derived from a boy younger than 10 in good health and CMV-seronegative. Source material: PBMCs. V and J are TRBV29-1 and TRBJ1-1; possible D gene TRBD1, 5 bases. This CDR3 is CSVGRSGGNPEAFF. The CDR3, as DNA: TGCAGCGTTGGACGATCGGGGGGAAACCCTGAAGCTTTCTTT.